The rows below give T cell receptor beta chains drawn from one sample of a study of blood T cell repertoires in COVID-19. This table comes from immunoSEQ multiplex PCR, and its TCRdb copy is limited to in-frame clones, with some not included. The table lists approximately 200,000 clones, more than 70% of them singletons, with roughly 3.7% in the top ten. The sequenced sample was peripheral blood. The receptor set was obtained from a woman younger than 45 with acute or convalescent COVID-19. Both conserved end residues are part of each CDR3. The D gene is left open where the match is weak. For some rows the clone size is stated as once, few or many, or as a class when expanded; others skip it.

D gene: .
V gene: TRBV5-8
clone size: once
J gene: TRBJ1-1
CDR3 DNA: TGTGCCAGCAGCCTGGACAGGAACACTGAAGCTTTCTTT
CDR3 protein: CASSLDRNTEAFF

D gene: .
V gene: TRBV10-2
clone size: few
J gene: TRBJ2-5
CDR3 DNA: TGCGCCAGCAGTGAAGGGGGAGAGACCCAGTACTTC
CDR3 protein: CASSEGGETQYF

D gene: .
V gene: TRBV9
clone size: .
J gene: TRBJ2-1
CDR3 DNA: TGTGCCAGCGGTCTGTCCGGGAATGAGCAGTTCTTC
CDR3 protein: CASGLSGNEQFF

D gene: TRBD1
V gene: TRBV7-2
clone size: .
J gene: TRBJ2-2
CDR3 DNA: TGTGCCAGCAGCTTTCCCCCCGGGACAGCGAACACCGGGGAGCTGTTTTTT
CDR3 protein: CASSFPPGTANTGELFF

D gene: .
V gene: TRBV28
clone size: .
J gene: TRBJ1-4
CDR3 DNA: TGTGCCACCCAGCTTATCTTAGGCGGGGAAAAACTGTTTTTT
CDR3 protein: CATQLILGGEKLFF

D gene: TRBD1
V gene: TRBV29-1
clone size: .
J gene: TRBJ2-1
CDR3 DNA: TGCAGCGTTCGAGGGGGCTCCCACCGAAACAATGAGCAGTTCTTC
CDR3 protein: CSVRGGSHRNNEQFF

D gene: .
V gene: TRBV28
clone size: .
J gene: TRBJ2-4
CDR3 DNA: TGTGCCACCGACGTGGGGGGAGCCAAAAACATTCAGTACTTC
CDR3 protein: CATDVGGAKNIQYF

D gene: TRBD1
V gene: TRBV30
clone size: .
J gene: TRBJ1-1
CDR3 DNA: TGTGCCTGGAGTGTAGGGGGCCTTTCAACTGAAGCTTTCTTT
CDR3 protein: CAWSVGGLSTEAFF

D gene: .
V gene: TRBV30
clone size: .
J gene: TRBJ2-5
CDR3 DNA: TGTGCCTGGGGGTGGGGCGAGACCCAGTACTTC
CDR3 protein: CAWGWGETQYF

D gene: .
V gene: TRBV14
clone size: .
J gene: TRBJ1-2
CDR3 DNA: TGTGCCAGCAGCCAAGTAGGGGCGGAAGGCTACACCTTC
CDR3 protein: CASSQVGAEGYTF

D gene: .
V gene: TRBV5-4
clone size: .
J gene: TRBJ2-7
CDR3 DNA: TGTGCCAGCAGTACCGACAGTCACTACGAGCAGTACTTC
CDR3 protein: CASSTDSHYEQYF

D gene: TRBD1
V gene: TRBV9
clone size: once
J gene: TRBJ1-2
CDR3 DNA: TGTGCCAGCAGCGGCGGGGGACAGGGGAACTATGGCTACACCTTC
CDR3 protein: CASSGGGQGNYGYTF

D gene: .
V gene: TRBV6-5
clone size: .
J gene: TRBJ2-7
CDR3 DNA: TGTGCCAGCAGCTCACGGACAGATGGAAAGTACGAGCAGTACTTC
CDR3 protein: CASSSRTDGKYEQYF

D gene: TRBD1
V gene: TRBV6-5
clone size: .
J gene: TRBJ2-7
CDR3 DNA: TGTGCCAGCAGTTACTGGGACAGGGCGGGCGAGCAGTACTTC
CDR3 protein: CASSYWDRAGEQYF

D gene: TRBD1
V gene: TRBV6-6
clone size: .
J gene: TRBJ2-3
CDR3 DNA: TGTGCCAGCAGTTACCAACAGGGGGGCACAGATACGCAGTATTTT
CDR3 protein: CASSYQQGGTDTQYF

D gene: .
V gene: TRBV28
clone size: .
J gene: TRBJ2-1
CDR3 DNA: TGTGCCAGCAGTTCAAACGGAGAGTTTGAAGCCTACAATGAGCAGTTCTTC
CDR3 protein: CASSSNGEFEAYNEQFF

D gene: TRBD2
V gene: TRBV28
clone size: .
J gene: TRBJ2-2
CDR3 DNA: TGTGCCAGCAGTAGACTAGCGGGAGGGAACACCGGGGAGCTGTTTTTT
CDR3 protein: CASSRLAGGNTGELFF

D gene: TRBD2
V gene: TRBV28
clone size: once
J gene: TRBJ2-7
CDR3 DNA: TGTGCCAGCACCCAACCCCCTAGCGGGATCTACGAGCAGTACTTC
CDR3 protein: CASTQPPSGIYEQYF

D gene: TRBD1
V gene: TRBV5-1
clone size: .
J gene: TRBJ2-1
CDR3 DNA: TGCGCCAGCAGCTCTACAGGGGCAGCAAACAATGAGCAGTTCTTC
CDR3 protein: CASSSTGAANNEQFF

D gene: .
V gene: TRBV10-2
clone size: .
J gene: TRBJ1-5
CDR3 DNA: TGCGCCAGCAGCGAGCTTCAGGGGAGCAATCAGCCCCAGCATTTT
CDR3 protein: CASSELQGSNQPQHF

D gene: TRBD2
V gene: TRBV15
clone size: .
J gene: TRBJ2-5
CDR3 DNA: TGTGCCACCAGCTTGGGACTAGCGGAAGAGACCCAGTACTTC
CDR3 protein: CATSLGLAEETQYF

D gene: TRBD1
V gene: TRBV11-1
clone size: .
J gene: TRBJ2-7
CDR3 DNA: TGTGCCAGCAGCCCGACAGGGCATGAGCAGTACTTC
CDR3 protein: CASSPTGHEQYF

D gene: TRBD1
V gene: TRBV18
clone size: .
J gene: TRBJ2-7
CDR3 DNA: TGTGCCAGCTCACCAACCGGGACAGGCTACTCCTACGAGCAGTACTTC
CDR3 protein: CASSPTGTGYSYEQYF

D gene: .
V gene: TRBV12-3/TRBV12-4
clone size: .
J gene: TRBJ2-3
CDR3 DNA: TGTGCCAGCAGACCGCCAGGACAAAATACGCAGTATTTT
CDR3 protein: CASRPPGQNTQYF

D gene: TRBD2
V gene: TRBV6-6
clone size: .
J gene: TRBJ2-1
CDR3 DNA: TGTGCCAGCAGCATGAGGACTAGCTCCTACAATGAGCAGTTCTTC
CDR3 protein: CASSMRTSSYNEQFF